A single sample is the source of the 24 T cell receptor beta chains below, sequenced in a study of cytomegalovirus exposure and HLA in healthy donors. Primers included in the PCR were 60 Vbeta and 13 Jbeta primers. TCRdb keeps only in-frame clones here, not all; method: immunoSEQ multiplex PCR. The table includes over 250,000 clones, 75% to 90% detected once. Sequencing input: PBMCs. The receptors shown here come from a man aged 35-49 years in good health and CMV-seropositive.

Comments on this clone: A junction end diverges from the germline sequence, so it may reflect a read error. This chain connects TRBV7-9 to TRBJ2-1; 12 bases fit TRBD2. CDR1 and CDR2 from the germline V gene are SEHNR and FQNEAQ (reference sequence). This CDR3 region has 17 residues. DNA for the CDR3: TGTTCCAGCAGCTTAGGCCGGACTAGCGGGACAGGCAATGAGCAGTTCTTC. Translating it yields CSSSLGRTSGTGNEQFF.

This clone appeared once. The chain recombines TRBV5-1 with TRBJ1-1; weak D call: TRBD1 (6 bases). Germline CDR1 SGHRS, CDR2 YFSETQ. The germline V and J ends were trimmed by 1 base and 0 bases, with 10 bases remaining between them. This CDR3 spans 15 amino acids. For the CDR3, the DNA is TGCGCCAGCAGCTTGCCAGGGGCCATGAACACTGAAGCTTTCTTT. It specifies CASSLPGAMNTEAFF.

This sequence joins TRBV5-1 and TRBJ2-2, with a possible D match to TRBD2 (6 bases). Germline values: CDR1 SGHRS, CDR2 YFSETQ. V shed 5 bases and J shed 2 bases, with 10 bases lying between them. There are 14 residues in the CDR3. The CDR3 coding sequence is TGCGCCAGCAGGGGACTTCTAAACACCGGGGAGCTGTTTTTT. Its protein product is CASRGLLNTGELFF.

The gene calls are TRBV6-6 and TRBJ1-2, with TRBD1 matching over 8 bases. The CDR3 consists of 14 residues. With V trimmed by 6 bases and J by 7 bases, 10 bases remained unmatched. CDR1 is MNHNY and CDR2 is SVGAGI in the germline V gene (reference sequence). This CDR3 reads CASRRSGTGSGYTF. In nucleotides, the CDR3 is TGTGCCAGCAGGCGATCCGGGACAGGCTCTGGCTACACCTTC.

The rearrangement uses TRBV6-6 and TRBJ1-2; 9 bases are a match to TRBD1. This CDR3 contains 16 residues. Germline lookup yields CDR1 MNHNY and CDR2 SVGAGI (reference sequence). V was clipped by 2 bases and J by 7 bases; unmatched bases: 11. CDR3 sequence reads: CASSYNQGQGMGGYTF. The CDR3 DNA sequence: TGTGCCAGCAGTTACAATCAGGGACAGGGCATGGGTGGCTACACCTTC.

This clone occurred a few times. This chain links TRBV10-2 with TRBJ1-3, with a weak D call TRBD1 (6 bases). CDR3 length equals 12 residues. CDR1 and CDR2 (germline): WSHSY, SAAADI. Trimming cost V 4 bases and J 9 bases, with 10 bases left between them. Here the CDR3 reads CASSGATGTIYF. In DNA form, the CDR3 reads TGCGCCAGCAGTGGTGCGACAGGCACCATATATTTT.

This chain connects TRBV10-3 to TRBJ2-3, with unresolved D. Germline V lookup: CDR1 ENHRY, CDR2 SYGVKD. V lost 6 bases and J 0 bases, leaving 4 bases between the germline ends. The CDR3 is made up of 12 amino acids. DNA for the CDR3: TGTGCCATCAGGGCTAGCACAGATACGCAGTATTTT. Encoded protein: CAIRASTDTQYF.

CDR3 DNA: TGTGCCATCGGACAGAACCAAGAGACCCAGTACTTC. It encodes CAIGQNQETQYF. The chain combines TRBV10-3 with TRBJ2-5; a weak D match, TRBD1 (6 bases). Looked up from germline, CDR1 is ENHRY and CDR2 is SYGVKD. This CDR3 is built from 12 residues. The germline V and J ends were trimmed by 8 bases and 0 bases, with 7 bases remaining between them.

This sequence joins TRBV30 and TRBJ2-7; 9 bases agree with TRBD2. CDR3 length: 15 residues. V lost 1 base to trimming and J lost 0 bases; unmatched junction nucleotides: 4. Germline V gives CDR1 GTSNPN, CDR2 SVGIG (reference sequence). The CDR3 spells CAWSGLAVSSYEQYF. The CDR3 bases are TGTGCCTGGAGTGGACTAGCGGTAAGCTCCTACGAGCAGTACTTC. Full variable domain (remainder filled in from reference TRBV30 and TRBJ2-7): SQTIHQWPATLVQPVGSPLSLECTVEGTSNPNLYWYRQAAGRGLQLLFYSVGIGQISSEVPQNLSASRPQDRQFILSSKKLLLSDSGFYLCAWSGLAVSSYEQYFGPGTRLTVT.

V gene TRBV18 combines with J gene TRBJ1-4; 7 bases are a match to TRBD1. The CDR3 runs to 14 residues. Germline V gives CDR1 KGHSH, CDR2 LQKENI. V shed 6 bases and J 8 bases; nucleotides not matched to a gene: 9. In DNA form, the CDR3 reads TGTGCCAGCTCGCTGGGACAGTCCGTCGAAAAACTGTTTTTT. It specifies CASSLGQSVEKLFF.

The genes are TRBV2 and TRBJ2-4; 14 bases are a match to TRBD2. Trimming cost V 4 bases and J 2 bases; bases outside gene matches: 19. This CDR3 has 22 residues. Germline CDR1 and CDR2: SNHLY and FYNNEI. CDR3 nucleotides: TGTGCCAGCAGTGGGTGGAGACTAGCGGGAGGGCCGTCCACTTTACCCAAAAACATTCAGTACTTC. Translation gives CASSGWRLAGGPSTLPKNIQYF. Full variable domain (remainder filled in from reference TRBV2 and TRBJ2-4): EPEVTQTPSHQVTQMGQEVILRCVPISNHLYFYWYRQILGQKVEFLVSFYNNEISEKSEIFDDQFSVERPDGSNFTLKIRSTKLEDSAMYFCASSGWRLAGGPSTLPKNIQYFGAGTRLSVL.

V and J are TRBV19 and TRBJ2-5; 7 nucleotides agree with TRBD1. The V gene end was trimmed by 6 bases and the J gene end by 3 bases; junction bases not matched to a gene: 4. Germline V gene sequence: CDR1 LNHDA, CDR2 SQIVND (reference sequence). CDR3 length: 13 amino acids. The CDR3 is CASSYGTEETQYF. For the CDR3, the DNA is TGTGCCAGTAGCTATGGGACAGAAGAGACCCAGTACTTC.

The rearrangement links TRBV11-2 to TRBJ2-7, with 11 positions matching TRBD2. Germline CDR1 is SGHAT and CDR2 is FQNNGV. V lost 5 bases and J lost 5; bases outside the gene matches: 5. CDR3 size: 14 residues. The CDR3 protein is CASSHTSGSDEQYF. The CDR3 nucleotides read TGTGCCAGCAGCCACACTAGCGGGAGCGACGAGCAGTACTTC.

V is TRBV27 and J is TRBJ1-5; no clear D gene. Trimming left V 1 base short and J 0 bases short, with 4 bases between. The CDR3 runs 14 residues. Germline-derived CDR1 and CDR2 are MNHEY and SMNVEV (reference sequence). CDR3 sequence reads: CASSLYGSNQPQHF. CDR3 sequence (DNA): TGTGCCAGCAGTTTATACGGTAGCAATCAGCCCCAGCATTTT.

CDR3 in amino acids: CASSNGYEQYF. As DNA, the CDR3 is TGTGCCAGTAGTAACGGCTACGAGCAGTACTTC. V gene TRBV19 combines with J gene TRBJ2-7; D remains unclear. V was trimmed by 4 bases and J by 3 bases, leaving 4 bases between them. The germline CDR1 and CDR2 sequences are LNHDA and SQIVND (reference sequence). The CDR3 has 11 residues. The full variable domain, in which reference TRBV19 and TRBJ2-7 provide the parts outside the CDR3, is DGGITQSPKYLFRKEGQNVTLSCEQNLNHDAMYWYRQDPGQGLRLIYYSQIVNDFQKGDIAEGYSVSREKKESFPLTVTSAQKNPTAFYLCASSNGYEQYFGPGTRLTVT.

The rearrangement uses TRBV4-3 and TRBJ1-5, with 8 positions matching TRBD1. The CDR3 totals 15 residues. Germline-derived CDR1 and CDR2 are LGHNA and YSLEER. J lost 3 bases, V lost 4 bases, and 5 bases had no gene match. CDR3 region: CASSRHRGDNQPQHF. The CDR3 bases are TGCGCCAGCAGCCGCCACAGGGGGGACAATCAGCCCCAGCATTTT.

This clone was detected only a few times. The chain is built from TRBV4-1 and TRBJ1-4; the D is unclear. In germline, CDR1 is MGHRA, CDR2 YSYEKL. Trimming pared 3 bases from V and 1 base from J, leaving 6 bases between. This CDR3 region has 14 residues. The CDR3 is CASSQYRTNEKLFF. CDR3 bases: TGCGCCAGCAGCCAGTATCGAACTAATGAAAAACTGTTTTTT.

The CDR3 is CASSQPGGTGRWAFF. The CDR3 DNA sequence: TGCGCCAGCAGCCAGCCCGGGGGGACAGGCCGCTGGGCTTTCTTT. J is TRBJ1-1 and V is TRBV4-1; 8 positions agree with TRBD1. The germline V gene encodes CDR1 MGHRA and CDR2 YSYEKL. The CDR3 sequence is 15 residues long. Unmatched junction bases numbered 14, after V lost 3 bases and J lost 11 bases.

The chain has TRBV6-4 and TRBJ2-1; 11 bases map to TRBD2. V lost 4 bases, J lost 4 bases, and 9 bases stayed unmatched. Germline CDR1 MRHNA, CDR2 SNTAGT. CDR3 length: 17 amino acids. CDR3 nucleotide sequence: TGTGCCAGCAGTGGGGGAGTGGGACTAGCGGATTACAATGAGCAGTTCTTC. Its protein product is CASSGGVGLADYNEQFF.

This clone was observed once. The chain has TRBV7-3 and TRBJ2-1; the match to TRBD2 covers 14 bases. Unmatched junction bases numbered 11, after V lost 3 bases and J lost 7 bases. This CDR3 is built from 18 residues. CDR1 and CDR2 (germline): SGHTA, FQGTGA. CDR3 DNA: TGTGCCAGCAGCTTTGCCAACGCCGGGACTAGCGGGAGTAATGAGCAGTTCTTC. Protein sequence: CASSFANAGTSGSNEQFF.

The chain carries TRBV7-8 and TRBJ2-1; the match to TRBD2 covers 10 bases. This CDR3 has 17 amino acids. Germline CDR1 is SGHVS and CDR2 is FQNEAQ. Trimming at V came to 5 bases and at J to 7 bases, leaving 14 bases not matched to a gene. CDR3 sequence (DNA): TGTGCCAGCAGCAACCAGTTCGGGACTAGCGCAAAAAATGAGCAGTTCTTC. Its translation: CASSNQFGTSAKNEQFF.

V and J are TRBV7-3 and TRBJ2-2; 7 bases map to TRBD1. V lost 4 bases to trimming and J lost 7 bases; unmatched junction nucleotides: 6. The length of the CDR3 is 14 residues. Germline V lookup: CDR1 SGHTA, CDR2 FQGTGA. The CDR3 reads CASSSTGTGGELFF. CDR3 DNA sequence: TGTGCCAGCAGCTCGACAGGGACGGGCGGGGAGCTGTTTTTT.

This clone turned up a few times. The chain links TRBV19 to TRBJ2-2; D gene uncertain. This CDR3 is built from 13 residues. The germline V gene has CDR1 LNHDA and CDR2 SQIVND (reference sequence). V was cut by 1 base and J by 7 bases, with 7 bases left in between. The CDR3 sequence: CASSIVSFGELFF. The DNA of the CDR3 is TGTGCCAGTAGTATAGTAAGCTTCGGGGAGCTGTTTTTT.

This chain joins TRBV28 and TRBJ2-1; 11 bases are a match to TRBD2. Germline assignment: CDR1 MDHEN and CDR2 SYDVKM. The V and J ends lost 10 bases and 8 bases, in that order; junction bases with no gene match: 10. This CDR3 has 14 residues. CDR3 protein: CATQLAGEIHEQFF. The CDR3 bases are TGTGCCACCCAACTAGCGGGAGAGATACATGAGCAGTTCTTC. Together with reference TRBV28 and TRBJ2-1, the CDR3 gives the full variable domain: DVKVTQSSRYLVKRTGEKVFLECVQDMDHENMFWYRQDPGLGLRLIYFSYDVKMKEKGDIPEGYSVSREKKERFSLILESASTNQTSMYLCATQLAGEIHEQFFGPGTRLTVL.